The T cell receptor (beta chain) under discussion was sequenced for a study of blood T cell repertoires in COVID-19 (dated by TCRdb to the early 2020s). Concerning the study at large: Samples from collaborators originated in the United States, Italy and Spain and spanned both the acute and convalescent phases of COVID-19. The material from the prospective study consisted of cDNA or gDNA derived from T cells, B-cell-depleted T cells, or PBMCs. Deeply sampled blood TCRbeta repertoires from subjects exposed to, actively infected with, or recovered from COVID-19 were included in the dataset. The repertoires were made available in a free public database intended to serve as a resource for research on the immune response to SARS-CoV-2. Samples came from the ongoing ImmuneRACE study (first 160 participants) plus 1,254 subjects from 6 global collaborators. Sample metadata almost always included a de-identified subject ID, COVID-19 status, age in years and sex. Where available, HLA class I and class II types were taken from metadata supplied by the sample provider and were not determined by assay-based typing.

The immunoSEQ Assay, a bias-controlled multiplex PCR, was used to amplify TCRbeta CDR3 regions from genomic DNA. Regarding the original processing steps: Within the assay, amplification of reference gene primers was used to estimate how many nucleated cells each sample contained. To quantify the absolute abundance of each unique TCRbeta CDR3 rearrangement, sequence reads were collapsed and filtered. For each sample, productive Simpson clonality was calculated as the square root of Simpson's diversity index across productive rearrangements. The source is immuneACCESS, and TCRdb retained only in-frame sequences with V and J called. Part of the clones is not carried over; for the studies checked, unresolved V genes explain less than half of this, and the remainder is unexplained. V, J and clone size derive from that table, while D and trimming were established from the DNA sequence. In this sample the table shows 370,000 or so clones, roughly 80% of which occur a single time. The top ten clones comprise 0.85% to 1.3% of the sample.

In regard to this clone: Its cognate antigen has yet to be identified. Per-base qualities were not stored, and no clone one base away is much larger.

The collaborating institutions used their own protocols to collect whole blood in K2EDTA tubes. For TCRbeta analysis, collaborators shipped samples as frozen whole blood, isolated PBMCs, or DNA extracted from either of those sample types. The germline V gene gives CDR1 as KGHSH and CDR2 as LQKENI. The germline ends are 15 bases apart after V is trimmed by 3 bases and J by 1 base. The CDR3 measures 16 amino acids from cysteine to phenylalanine. Kept here is only the CDR3 DNA, which spans 48 bases and is read in frame from base 1. Overall study results and their limits: The amount of clinical and demographic metadata varied by source and participant and was provided uncurated.

The receptor comes from a human donor with acute or convalescent COVID-19. The donor label of this sample is uncertain. The material sequenced was peripheral blood. The V and J segments used are TRBV18 and TRBJ1-1, with the D gene too uncertain to name. The DNA sequence is TGTGCCAGCTCACCCCCTAGAGTGACCGCGAACACTGAAGCTTTCTTT. The encoded protein is CASSPPRVTANTEAFF.